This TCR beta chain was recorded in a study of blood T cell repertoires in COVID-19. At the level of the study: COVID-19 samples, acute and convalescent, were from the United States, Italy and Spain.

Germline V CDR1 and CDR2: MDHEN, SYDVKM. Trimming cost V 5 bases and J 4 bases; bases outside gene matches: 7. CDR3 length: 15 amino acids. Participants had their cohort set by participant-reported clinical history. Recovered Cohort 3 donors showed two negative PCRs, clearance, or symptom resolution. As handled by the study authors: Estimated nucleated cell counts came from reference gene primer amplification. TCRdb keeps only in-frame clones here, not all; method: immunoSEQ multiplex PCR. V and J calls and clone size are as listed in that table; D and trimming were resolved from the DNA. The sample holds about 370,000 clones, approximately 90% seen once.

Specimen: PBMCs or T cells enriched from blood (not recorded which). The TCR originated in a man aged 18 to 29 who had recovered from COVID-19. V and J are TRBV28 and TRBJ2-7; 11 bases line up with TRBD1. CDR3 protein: CASSQGTGGDYEQYF. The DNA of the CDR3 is TGTGCCAGCAGTCAAGGGACAGGGGGAGATTACGAGCAGTACTTC.